This T cell receptor beta chain emerged from a study of T cells in Graves' hyperthyroidism and ophthalmopathy. The overall study: The authors collected peripheral blood at initial diagnosis, before any treatment. The study's findings and limits: Among clonotypes expanded in thyroid above 0.001, most were also found in blood.

Authors of the study amplified TCR beta CDR3 regions from RNA transcripts. The HTBI primer set drove a first-round RT-PCR of the TCR CDR3. TCRdb independently ran MiXCR on the multiplex PCR reads; one entry per CDR3 protein. The sample holds hundreds of thousands of distinct CDR3 sequences, roughly 17% seen once. Germline CDR1 reads SGHRS; CDR2 reads YFSETQ. Trimming shortened V by 0 bases and J by 8 bases, and 18 bases separated the two germline ends. This CDR3 is built from 16 residues. A note on this clonotype: The antigen is not known.

Hyperthyroidism had been newly diagnosed in patients aged 18 to 65, and its duration was under 2 months. The genes are TRBV5-1 and TRBJ2-1, with D possibly being TRBD1 (6 bases). Sequencing used blood. The clonotype was recovered from a woman aged 18-35 years with Graves' hyperthyroidism. In DNA, the CDR3 is TGCGCCAGCAGCTTGGCTACCGGGACAAGGGCTTATGAGCAGTTCTTC. Protein sequence: CASSLATGTRAYEQFF.